Sequencing of this TCR beta chain was carried out in a study of T-cell memory formation after mild COVID-19. For the study at large: Across donors, TCR clusters were largely donor specific.

This clonotype appeared a few times. Its antigen is undetermined. Points from the study as a whole: Most CD4+ clones that shrank were in CM and EM, while CD8+ ones turned up in EMRA. Unconfirmed was the SARS-CoV-2 specificity of second-wave clones that peaked on day 37. From day 15 to 85, contracting clones were balanced between CD4 and CD8, whereas later expanders leaned toward CD4+.

TCRdb reprocessed the 5' RACE reads with MiXCR, giving one entry per CDR3 protein. Among some 180,000 distinct CDR3 sequences listed, 10% to 15% were seen once. The source is a man between 18 and 35 years old who had mild COVID-19 (a few samples of this study predate the infection). Cell type and time point are not known. The sample consisted of PBMCs or a T cell subset sorted from them (not recorded which).

Here the CDR3 DNA reads TGTGCCAGCAGCCCTAATGCAGGTGGACAAGATGAAAAACTGTTTTTT. It is translated as CASSPNAGGQDEKLFF. The rearrangement uses TRBV4-2 and TRBJ1-4, with TRBD1 as a possible D gene (5 bases). The CDR3 extends over 16 amino acids. Germline V gene data show CDR1 as LGHNA and CDR2 as YNFKEQ. Trimming shortened V by 4 bases and J by 6 bases, and 18 bases separated the two germline ends.